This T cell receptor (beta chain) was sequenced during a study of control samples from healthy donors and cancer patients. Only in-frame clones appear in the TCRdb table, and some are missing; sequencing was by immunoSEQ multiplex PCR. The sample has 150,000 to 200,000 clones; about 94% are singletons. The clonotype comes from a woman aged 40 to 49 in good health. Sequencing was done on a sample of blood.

CDR3 nucleotides: TGTGCCATCAGTGGAGGAGGGGGGAACACTGAAGCTTTCTTT. As protein: CAISGGGGNTEAFF. The V gene is TRBV10-3, the J gene TRBJ1-1; TRBD1 is a possible D gene (6 bases). Between the trimmed V and J ends, which lost 4 bases and 1 base, there was a span of 10 bases. The CDR3 length is 14 residues. Germline V gene sequence: CDR1 ENHRY, CDR2 SYGVKD.